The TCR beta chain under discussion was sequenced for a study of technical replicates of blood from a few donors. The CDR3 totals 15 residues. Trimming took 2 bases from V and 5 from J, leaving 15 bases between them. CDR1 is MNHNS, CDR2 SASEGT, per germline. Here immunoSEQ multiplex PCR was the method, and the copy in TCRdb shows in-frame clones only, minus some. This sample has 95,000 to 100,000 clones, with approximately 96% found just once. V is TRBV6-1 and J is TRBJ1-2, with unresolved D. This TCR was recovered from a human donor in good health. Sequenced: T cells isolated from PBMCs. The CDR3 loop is CASSEWRKEPYGYTF. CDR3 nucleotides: TGTGCCAGCAGTGAATGGAGGAAGGAGCCTTATGGCTACACCTTC.